The sequence of this T cell receptor (beta chain) was determined in a study of T cells in Graves' hyperthyroidism and ophthalmopathy. TCR beta CDR3 region amplification was performed from RNA transcripts. Primed by the HTBI set, a first-round RT-PCR was run on the TCR CDR3. TCRdb independently ran MiXCR on the multiplex PCR reads; one entry per CDR3 protein. The sample includes about 700,000 distinct CDR3 sequences, about 45% of them seen just once. Trimming stripped 7 bases from V and 5 bases from J, with 17 bases between. Per the germline V gene, CDR1 is SQVTM and CDR2 is ANQGSEA. CDR3 length equals 13 residues. Only one count was recorded for this clonotype.

The origin of this receptor is an adult man with Graves' disease, either hyperthyroidism or ophthalmopathy (not recorded which). Sequenced input: peripheral blood or thyroid tissue (not recorded which). This sequence joins TRBV29-1 and TRBJ2-5; either TRBD1 or TRBD2 may fit D (5 bases each). In DNA form, the CDR3 reads TGCAGCGCATATGAGGGGACCGCCGAGACCCAGTACTTC. It specifies CSAYEGTAETQYF.